This T cell receptor beta chain was retrieved from a study of CD8 T cells in Susac syndrome. Study context: Among the Susac syndrome patients sequenced, about 6 had active disease and fewer than 10 were in remission. Study-wide results and caveats: More than 15 Susac-specific public clones were found in total CD8+ repertoires and roughly five in CD8+ TEMRA repertoires.

The patients with Susac syndrome satisfied recently defined diagnostic criteria for either definite or probable disease. It was negative isolation that provided the CD8+ and CD4+ T cells, whereas TEMRA cells were enriched by FACS. Random hexamers were used to reverse transcribe the RNA input (about 0.5 to 1 ug). TCRdb re-called the immunoSEQ multiplex PCR reads through MiXCR, storing one row per CDR3 protein. The repertoire includes about 90,000 distinct CDR3 sequences, approximately 96% of them detected once, and roughly 0.68% sits in the top ten. On this clonotype: No antigen is known for it.

The CDR3 sequence is 15 residues long. The germline V gene has CDR1 LGHDT and CDR2 YNNKEL (reference sequence). V lost 5 bases and J lost 1, with 14 bases in between. The sequence came from a human donor with Susac syndrome. This chain connects TRBV3-1 to TRBJ2-5; D call uncertain. The sample taken for sequencing was CD8+ T cells from PBMCs. This CDR3 is CASSYTPGSQETQYF. The DNA for the CDR3 is TGTGCCAGCAGCTACACCCCAGGTTCCCAAGAGACCCAGTACTTC.